This T cell receptor beta chain comes out of a study of blood T cell repertoires in COVID-19. Overall study context: COVID-19 samples from acute and convalescent phases originated in the United States, Italy and Spain. T cells, B-cell-depleted T cells, or PBMCs provided the cDNA or gDNA that served as material.

Produced via immunoSEQ multiplex PCR; TCRdb's table is partial and in-frame only. Counted here are about 220,000 clones, 75% to 85% occurring once; the ten biggest clones make up around 13%. The length of the CDR3 is 11 residues. Germline V CDR1 and CDR2: DFQATT, SNEGSKA (reference sequence). As concerns this clone: One end of the junction is discordant with germline, which a read error may explain.

The clonotype originates from a human donor in a cohort sampled during active COVID-19. The chain employs TRBV20-1 and TRBJ2-7; D may be TRBD1 (6 bases). The specimen was peripheral blood. The CDR3 bases are TGCAGTGCCACGGCCTGGGGGACACGGAACTTC. It codes for CSATAWGTRNF.